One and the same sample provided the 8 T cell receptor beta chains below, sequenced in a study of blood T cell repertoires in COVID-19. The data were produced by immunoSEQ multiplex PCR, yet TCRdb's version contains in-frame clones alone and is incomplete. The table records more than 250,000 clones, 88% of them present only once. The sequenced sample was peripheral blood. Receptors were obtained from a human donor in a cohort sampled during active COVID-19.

The CDR3 DNA sequence: TGTGCCAGCAGTTATGCGGGGGGGCCGCACGAGCAGTACTTC. Amino acid sequence: CASSYAGGPHEQYF. J is TRBJ2-7 and V is TRBV6-5; TRBD2 matches at 9 bases. The trim removed 3 bases at V and 5 bases at J, leaving 5 bases unmatched. CDR3 size: 14 residues. The germline V gene encodes CDR1 MNHEY and CDR2 SVGAGI.

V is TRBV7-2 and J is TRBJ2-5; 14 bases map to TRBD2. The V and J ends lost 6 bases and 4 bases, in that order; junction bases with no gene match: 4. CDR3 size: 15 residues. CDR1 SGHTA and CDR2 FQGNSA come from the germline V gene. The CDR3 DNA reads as TGTGCCAGCAGACGACTAGCGGGGGGGGGAGAGACCCAGTACTTC. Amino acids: CASRRLAGGGETQYF.

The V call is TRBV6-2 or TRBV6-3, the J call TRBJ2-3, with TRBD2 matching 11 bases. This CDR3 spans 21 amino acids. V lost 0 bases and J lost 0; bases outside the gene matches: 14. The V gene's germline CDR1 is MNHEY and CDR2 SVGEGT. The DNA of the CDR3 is TGTGCCAGCAGTTACTCGTCAAAGGGTAGCGGGAGGGCCGCTAGCACAGATACGCAGTATTTT. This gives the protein CASSYSSKGSGRAASTDTQYF.

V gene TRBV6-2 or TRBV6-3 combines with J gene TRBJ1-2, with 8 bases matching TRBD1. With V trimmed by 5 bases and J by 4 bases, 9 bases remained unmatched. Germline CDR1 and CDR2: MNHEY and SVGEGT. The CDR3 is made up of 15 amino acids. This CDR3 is CASSGQGSGGYGYTF. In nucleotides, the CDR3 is TGTGCCAGCAGTGGACAGGGTTCTGGTGGCTATGGCTACACCTTC.

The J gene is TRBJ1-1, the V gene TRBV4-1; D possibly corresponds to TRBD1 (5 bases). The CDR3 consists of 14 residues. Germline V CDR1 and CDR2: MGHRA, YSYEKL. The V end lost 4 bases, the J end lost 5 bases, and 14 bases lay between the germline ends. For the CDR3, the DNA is TGCGCCAGCAGCCGCAGGGAGGGTGGAACTGAAGCTTTCTTT. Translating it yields CASSRREGGTEAFF.

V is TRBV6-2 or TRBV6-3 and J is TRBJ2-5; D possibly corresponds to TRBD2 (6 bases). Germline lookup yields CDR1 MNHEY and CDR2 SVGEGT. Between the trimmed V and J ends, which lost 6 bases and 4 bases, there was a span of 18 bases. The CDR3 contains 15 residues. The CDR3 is CASSPTWEASETQYF. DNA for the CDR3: TGTGCCAGCAGCCCGACATGGGAGGCCTCAGAGACCCAGTACTTC.

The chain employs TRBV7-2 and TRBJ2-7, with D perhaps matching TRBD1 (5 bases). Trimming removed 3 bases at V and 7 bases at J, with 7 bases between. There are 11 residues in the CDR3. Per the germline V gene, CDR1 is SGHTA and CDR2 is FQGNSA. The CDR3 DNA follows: TGTGCCAGCAGCTTCAGGGATGAGCAGTACTTC. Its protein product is CASSFRDEQYF.

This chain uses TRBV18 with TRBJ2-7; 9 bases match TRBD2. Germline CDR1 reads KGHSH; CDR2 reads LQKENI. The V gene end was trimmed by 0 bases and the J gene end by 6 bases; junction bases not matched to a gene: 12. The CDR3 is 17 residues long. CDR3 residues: CASSPPRGGAAPGEQYF. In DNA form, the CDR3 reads TGTGCCAGCTCACCACCGCGGGGGGGCGCGGCCCCGGGCGAGCAGTACTTC.